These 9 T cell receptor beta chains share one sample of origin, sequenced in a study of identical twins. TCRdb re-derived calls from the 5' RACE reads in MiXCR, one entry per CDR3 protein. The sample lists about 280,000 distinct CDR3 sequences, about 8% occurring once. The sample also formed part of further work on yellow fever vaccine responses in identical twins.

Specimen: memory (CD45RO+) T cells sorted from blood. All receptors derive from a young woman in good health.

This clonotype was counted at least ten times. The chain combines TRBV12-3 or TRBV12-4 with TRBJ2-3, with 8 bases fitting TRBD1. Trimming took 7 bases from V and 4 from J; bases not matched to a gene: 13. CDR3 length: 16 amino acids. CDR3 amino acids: CASTPLGQGAADTQYF. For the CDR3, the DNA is TGTGCCAGCACCCCCCTAGGGCAGGGGGCCGCAGATACGCAGTATTTT.

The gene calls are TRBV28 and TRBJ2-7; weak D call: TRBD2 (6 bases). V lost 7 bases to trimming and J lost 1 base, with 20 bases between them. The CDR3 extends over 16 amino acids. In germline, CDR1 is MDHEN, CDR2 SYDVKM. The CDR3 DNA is TGTGCCAGCACCATCAACCTTTCTAGCGAGTCCTACGAGCAGTACTTC. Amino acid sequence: CASTINLSSESYEQYF.

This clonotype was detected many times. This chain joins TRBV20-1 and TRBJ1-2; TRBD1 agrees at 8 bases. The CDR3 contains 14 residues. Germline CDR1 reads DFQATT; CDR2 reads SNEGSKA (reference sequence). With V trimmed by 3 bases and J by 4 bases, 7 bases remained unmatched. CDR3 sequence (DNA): TGCAGTGCTAGCGGGCAGGGGGCGGTCTATGGCTACACCTTC. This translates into CSASGQGAVYGYTF.

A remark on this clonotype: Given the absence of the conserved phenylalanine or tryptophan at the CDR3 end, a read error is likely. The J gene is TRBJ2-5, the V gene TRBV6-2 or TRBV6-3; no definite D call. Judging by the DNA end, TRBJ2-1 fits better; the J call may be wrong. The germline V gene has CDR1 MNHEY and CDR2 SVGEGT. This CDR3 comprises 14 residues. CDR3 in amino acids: CASSYTSEQETQFY. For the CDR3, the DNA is TGTGCCAGCAGTTACACCAGTGAGCAAGAGACCCAGTTCTAC.

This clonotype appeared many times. The CDR3 protein is CASSLGTRTGGQYF. CDR3 DNA sequence: TGTGCCAGCAGCTTAGGTACTCGGACGGGAGGGCAGTATTTT. The chain links TRBV7-2 to TRBJ2-3; 7 bases line up with TRBD2. Germline lookup yields CDR1 SGHTA and CDR2 FQGNSA. V gave up 1 base and J gave up 11 bases; unmatched junction bases: 9. This CDR3 is 14 amino acids long.

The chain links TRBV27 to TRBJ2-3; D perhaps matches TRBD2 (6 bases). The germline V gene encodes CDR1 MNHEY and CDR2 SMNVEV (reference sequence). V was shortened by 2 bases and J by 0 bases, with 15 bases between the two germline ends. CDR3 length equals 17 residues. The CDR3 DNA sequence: TGTGCCAGCAGTTTAAAAGGAGGCGGGACTAGCACAGATACGCAGTATTTT. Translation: CASSLKGGGTSTDTQYF.

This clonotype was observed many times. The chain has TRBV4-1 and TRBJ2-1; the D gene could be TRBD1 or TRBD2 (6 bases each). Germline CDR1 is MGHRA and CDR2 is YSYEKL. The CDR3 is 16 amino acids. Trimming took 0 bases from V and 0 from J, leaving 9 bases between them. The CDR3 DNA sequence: TGCGCCAGCAGCCAAGATGGAGGGGGCTCCTACAATGAGCAGTTCTTC. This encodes CASSQDGGGSYNEQFF.

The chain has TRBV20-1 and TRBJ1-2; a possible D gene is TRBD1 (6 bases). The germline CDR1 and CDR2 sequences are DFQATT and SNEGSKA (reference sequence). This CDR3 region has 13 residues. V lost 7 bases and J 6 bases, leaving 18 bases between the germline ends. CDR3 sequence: CSGRGAMLDGYTF. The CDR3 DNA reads TGCAGTGGAAGGGGGGCGATGCTGGATGGCTACACCTTC.

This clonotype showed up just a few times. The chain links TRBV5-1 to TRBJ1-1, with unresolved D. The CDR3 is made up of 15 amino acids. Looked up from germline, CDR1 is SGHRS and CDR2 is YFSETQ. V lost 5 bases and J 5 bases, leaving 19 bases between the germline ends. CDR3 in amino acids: CASRWSPHGGTEAFF. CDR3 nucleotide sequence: TGCGCCAGCAGGTGGTCCCCTCATGGAGGTACTGAAGCTTTCTTT. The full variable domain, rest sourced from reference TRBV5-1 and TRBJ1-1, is KAGVTQTPRYLIKTRGQQVTLSCSPISGHRSVSWYQQTPGQGLQFLFEYFSETQRNKGNFPGRFSGRQFSNSRSEMNVSTLELGDSALYLCASRWSPHGGTEAFFGQGTRLTVV.